The entry that follows covers one T cell receptor beta chain sequence. What it recognizes is unknown. Trimming cost V 4 bases and J 7 bases, with 18 bases left between them. The germline gives CDR1 SGHRS, CDR2 YFSETQ. This CDR3 has 14 amino acids. The sample comes from a study of shared clonotypes between healthy human individuals. Notes on the study in general: Naive CD4 clonotypes overlapped across a few donors at approximately 5.5%. On the whole, naive subsets had larger estimated richness than memory subsets had.

Some clones are missing from TCRdb's copy, which holds only in-frame ones; the method was immunoSEQ multiplex PCR. The data hold over a million clones, with 78% observed a single time. Sequencing was carried out using memory CD4+ T cells from PBMCs. Indicated subset: CD45RA-negative fraction. The rearrangement joins TRBV5-1 to TRBJ2-7, with D possibly matching TRBD2 (5 bases). This TCR came from a man younger than 35 in good health. Some clones in this sample may be carry-over from other donors' samples. The CDR3 sequence is CASSPNPRPGEQYF. The CDR3 region has the DNA TGCGCCAGCAGCCCCAACCCTAGACCGGGGGAGCAGTACTTC.